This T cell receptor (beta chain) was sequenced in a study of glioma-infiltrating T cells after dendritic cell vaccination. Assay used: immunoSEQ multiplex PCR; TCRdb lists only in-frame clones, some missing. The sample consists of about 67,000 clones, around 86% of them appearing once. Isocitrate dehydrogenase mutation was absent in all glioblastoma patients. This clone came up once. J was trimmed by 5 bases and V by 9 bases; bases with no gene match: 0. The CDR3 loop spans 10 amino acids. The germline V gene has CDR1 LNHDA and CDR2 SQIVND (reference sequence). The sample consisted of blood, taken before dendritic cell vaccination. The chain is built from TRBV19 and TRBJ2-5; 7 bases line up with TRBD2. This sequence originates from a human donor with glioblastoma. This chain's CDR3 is CASGGETQYF. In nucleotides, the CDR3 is TGTGCCAGCGGGGGGGAGACCCAGTACTTC.